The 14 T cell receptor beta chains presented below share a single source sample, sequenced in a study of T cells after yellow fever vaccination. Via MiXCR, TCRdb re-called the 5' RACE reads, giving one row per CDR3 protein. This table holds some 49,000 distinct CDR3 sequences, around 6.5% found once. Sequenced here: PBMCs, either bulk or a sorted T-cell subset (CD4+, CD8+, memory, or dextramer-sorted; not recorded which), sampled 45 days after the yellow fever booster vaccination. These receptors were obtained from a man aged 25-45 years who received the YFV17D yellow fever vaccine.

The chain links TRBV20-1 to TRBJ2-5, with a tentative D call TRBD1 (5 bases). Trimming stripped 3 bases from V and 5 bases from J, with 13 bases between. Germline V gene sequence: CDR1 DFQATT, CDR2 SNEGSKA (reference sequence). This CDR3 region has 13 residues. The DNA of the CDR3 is TGCAGTGCTAGCACCGGCAGGGTGGAGACCCAGTACTTC. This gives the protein CSASTGRVETQYF.

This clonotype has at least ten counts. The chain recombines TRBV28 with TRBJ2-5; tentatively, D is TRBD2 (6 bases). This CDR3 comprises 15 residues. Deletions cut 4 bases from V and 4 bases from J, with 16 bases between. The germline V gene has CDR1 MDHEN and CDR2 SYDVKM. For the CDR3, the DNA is TGTGCCAGCAGTTCCCCTCATTGGGGAGGAGAGACCCAGTACTTC. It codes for CASSSPHWGGETQYF.

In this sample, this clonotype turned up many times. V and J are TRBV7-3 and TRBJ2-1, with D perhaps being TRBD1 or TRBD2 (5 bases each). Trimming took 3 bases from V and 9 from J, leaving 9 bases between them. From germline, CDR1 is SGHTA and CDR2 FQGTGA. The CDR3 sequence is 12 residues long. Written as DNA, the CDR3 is TGTGCCAGCAGCTTCGGTGGGGGTGAGCAGTTCTTC. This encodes CASSFGGGEQFF.

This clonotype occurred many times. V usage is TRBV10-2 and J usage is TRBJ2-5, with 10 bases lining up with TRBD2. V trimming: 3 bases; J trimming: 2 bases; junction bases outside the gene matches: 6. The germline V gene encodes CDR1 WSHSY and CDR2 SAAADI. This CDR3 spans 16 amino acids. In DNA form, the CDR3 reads TGCGCCAGCAGTGACCCTGGACTAGCGGTTCAAGAGACCCAGTACTTC. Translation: CASSDPGLAVQETQYF.

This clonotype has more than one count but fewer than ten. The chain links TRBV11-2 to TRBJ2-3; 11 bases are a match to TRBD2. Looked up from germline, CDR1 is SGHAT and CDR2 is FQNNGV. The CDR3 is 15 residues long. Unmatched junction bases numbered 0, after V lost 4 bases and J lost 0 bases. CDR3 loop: CASSWTSGSTDTQYF. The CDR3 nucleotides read TGTGCCAGCAGCTGGACTAGCGGGAGCACAGATACGCAGTATTTT. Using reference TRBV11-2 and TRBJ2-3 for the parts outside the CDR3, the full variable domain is EAGVAQSPRYKIIEKRQSVAFWCNPISGHATLYWYQQILGQGPKLLIQFQNNGVVDDSQLPKDRFSAERLKGVDSTLKIQPAKLEDSAVYLCASSWTSGSTDTQYFGPGTRLTVL.

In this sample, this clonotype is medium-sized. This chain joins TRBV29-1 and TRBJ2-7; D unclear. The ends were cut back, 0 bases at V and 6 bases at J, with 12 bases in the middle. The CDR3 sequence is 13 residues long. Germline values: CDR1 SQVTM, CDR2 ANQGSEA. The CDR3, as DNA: TGCAGCGTTGAAGATCCTAGGTGGCGCGAGCAGTACTTC. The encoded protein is CSVEDPRWREQYF.

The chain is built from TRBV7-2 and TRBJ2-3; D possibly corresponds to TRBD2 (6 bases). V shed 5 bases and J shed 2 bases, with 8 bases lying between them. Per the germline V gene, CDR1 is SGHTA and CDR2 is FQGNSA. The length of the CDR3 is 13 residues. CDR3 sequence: CASSEDYTDTQYF. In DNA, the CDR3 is TGTGCCAGCAGCGAGGACTACACAGATACGCAGTATTTT.

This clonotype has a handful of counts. CDR3 bases: TGTGCCAGCAGTTACTCCGCCGGGGGCGAGCAAGAGACCCAGTACTTC. This translates into CASSYSAGGEQETQYF. The chain combines TRBV6-5 with TRBJ2-5; D is tentatively TRBD1 or TRBD2 (6 bases each). V was clipped by 0 bases and J by 2 bases, with 13 bases between them. The CDR3 sequence is 16 residues long. Germline-derived CDR1 and CDR2 are MNHEY and SVGAGI.

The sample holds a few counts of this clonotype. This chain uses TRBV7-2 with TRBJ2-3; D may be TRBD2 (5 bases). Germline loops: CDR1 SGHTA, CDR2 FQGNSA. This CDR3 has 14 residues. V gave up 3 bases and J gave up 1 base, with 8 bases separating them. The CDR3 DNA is TGTGCCAGCAGCTTCGCGGGCCGCACAGATACGCAGTATTTT. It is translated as CASSFAGRTDTQYF. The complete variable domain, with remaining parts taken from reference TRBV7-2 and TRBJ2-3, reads GAGVSQSPSNKVTEKGKDVELRCDPISGHTALYWYRQSLGQGLEFLIYFQGNSAPDKSGLPSDRFSAERTGGSVSTLTIQRTQQEDSAVYLCASSFAGRTDTQYFGPGTRLTVL.

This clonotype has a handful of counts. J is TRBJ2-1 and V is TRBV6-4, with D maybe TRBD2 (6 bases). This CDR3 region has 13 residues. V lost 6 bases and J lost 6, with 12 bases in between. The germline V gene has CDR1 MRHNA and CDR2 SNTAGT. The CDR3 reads CASRNLASNEQFF. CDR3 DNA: TGTGCCAGCAGGAATCTAGCGTCCAATGAGCAGTTCTTC.

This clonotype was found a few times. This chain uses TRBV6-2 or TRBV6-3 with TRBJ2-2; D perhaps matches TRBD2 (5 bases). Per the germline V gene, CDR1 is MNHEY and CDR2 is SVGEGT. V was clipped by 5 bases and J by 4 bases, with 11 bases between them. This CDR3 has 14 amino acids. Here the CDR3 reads CASSSSESTGELFF. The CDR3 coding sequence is TGTGCCAGCAGTAGTAGCGAGAGCACCGGGGAGCTGTTTTTT.

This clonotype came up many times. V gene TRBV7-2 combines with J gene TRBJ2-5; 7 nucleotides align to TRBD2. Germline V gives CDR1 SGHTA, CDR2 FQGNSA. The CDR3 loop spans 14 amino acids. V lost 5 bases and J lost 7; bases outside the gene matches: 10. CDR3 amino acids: CASSTTGGSGTQYF. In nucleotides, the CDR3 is TGTGCCAGCAGCACCACGGGAGGTTCGGGGACCCAGTACTTC.

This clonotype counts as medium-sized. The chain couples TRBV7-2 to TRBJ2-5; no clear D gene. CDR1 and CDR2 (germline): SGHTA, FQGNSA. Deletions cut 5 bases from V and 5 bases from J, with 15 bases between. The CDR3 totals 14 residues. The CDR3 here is CASSIDPPPETQYF. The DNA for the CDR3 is TGTGCCAGCAGCATAGATCCGCCCCCGGAGACCCAGTACTTC.

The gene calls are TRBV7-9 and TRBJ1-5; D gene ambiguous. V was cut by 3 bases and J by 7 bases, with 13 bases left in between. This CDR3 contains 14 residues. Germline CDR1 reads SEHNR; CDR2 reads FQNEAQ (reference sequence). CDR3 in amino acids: CASSFAAGGQPQHF. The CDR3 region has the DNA TGTGCCAGCAGCTTTGCGGCAGGCGGGCAGCCCCAGCATTTT.